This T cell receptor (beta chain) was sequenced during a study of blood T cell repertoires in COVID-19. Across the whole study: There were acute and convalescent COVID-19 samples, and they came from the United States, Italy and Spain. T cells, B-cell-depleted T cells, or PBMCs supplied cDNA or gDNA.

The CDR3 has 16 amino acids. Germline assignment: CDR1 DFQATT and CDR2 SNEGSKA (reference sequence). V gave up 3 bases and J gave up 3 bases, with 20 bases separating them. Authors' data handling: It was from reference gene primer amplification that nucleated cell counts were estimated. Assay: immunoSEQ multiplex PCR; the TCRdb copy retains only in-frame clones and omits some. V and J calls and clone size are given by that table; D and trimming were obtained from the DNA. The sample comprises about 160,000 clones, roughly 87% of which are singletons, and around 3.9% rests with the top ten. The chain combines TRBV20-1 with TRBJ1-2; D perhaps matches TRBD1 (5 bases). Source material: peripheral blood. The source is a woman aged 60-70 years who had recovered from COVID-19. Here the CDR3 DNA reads TGCAGTGCTAGTAAGGGGATCGACTCCCCTTACTATGGCTACACCTTC. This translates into CSASKGIDSPYYGYTF.